This entry describes one T cell receptor beta chain. Assay: immunoSEQ multiplex PCR; the TCRdb copy retains only in-frame clones and omits some. The data contain 40,000 to 50,000 clones, about 94% of them singletons. This record belongs to a study of T cell changes during pregnancy in multiple sclerosis. The CDR3 runs 15 residues. Germline values: CDR1 SGDLS, CDR2 YYNGEE. Between the trimmed V and J ends, which lost 4 bases and 0 bases, there was a span of 13 bases. This sequence originates from a female donor with multiple sclerosis, enrolled in a pregnancy study. The chain couples TRBV9 to TRBJ2-5; D perhaps matches TRBD1 (6 bases). The specimen comprised CD8+ T cells from peripheral blood mononuclear cells, sampled in the third trimester of pregnancy. CDR3 in DNA: TGTGCCAGCAGCTTGGACGGACAGTACCAAGAGACCCAGTACTTC. This translates into CASSLDGQYQETQYF.